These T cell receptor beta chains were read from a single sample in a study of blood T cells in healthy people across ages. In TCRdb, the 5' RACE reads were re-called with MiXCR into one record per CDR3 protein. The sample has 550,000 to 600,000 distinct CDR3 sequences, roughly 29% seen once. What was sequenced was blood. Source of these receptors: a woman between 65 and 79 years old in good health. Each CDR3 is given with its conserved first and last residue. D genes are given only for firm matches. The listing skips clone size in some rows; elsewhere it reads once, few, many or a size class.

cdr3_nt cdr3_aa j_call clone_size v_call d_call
TGTGCCAGCAGTTTAGGCCCGCCGGGGTTGCAGTATTTT CASSLGPPGLQYF TRBJ2-3 . TRBV12-3/TRBV12-4 .
TGTGCCAGCAGTGAATACCACTACGAGCAGTACTTC CASSEYHYEQYF TRBJ2-7 . TRBV25-1 .
TGTGCCAGCAGTTACATGGACAGGTGGCACGAGCAGTACTTC CASSYMDRWHEQYF TRBJ2-7 . TRBV6-5 TRBD1
TGCGCCAGCAGCTTGGAAGGCAGGGGGCAGTCACCCCTCCACTTT CASSLEGRGQSPLHF TRBJ1-6 . TRBV5-1 TRBD1
TGTGCCAGCAGCGTGAGCGGGGGGGCCCCCAATGAGCAGTTCTTC CASSVSGGAPNEQFF TRBJ2-1 few TRBV9 TRBD2
TGTGCCGGCAGCAAGACTAGCGGGGGGCCTTCTAGCACAGATACGCAGTATTTT CAGSKTSGGPSSTDTQYF TRBJ2-3 . TRBV7-2 TRBD2
TGTGCCACCAGCAGAGGTCGGCCTACGGCGGATGATGGGCAGTATTTT CATSRGRPTADDGQYF TRBJ2-3 few TRBV15 .
TGCAGCGTTGGGGCTAGCGGTGTTAACAATGAGCAGTTCTTC CSVGASGVNNEQFF TRBJ2-1 . TRBV29-1 TRBD2
TGCAGTGCTAGGGCTGGGACAGGCTCTCGCTACACCTTC CSARAGTGSRYTF TRBJ1-2 few TRBV20-1 TRBD1
TGCAGTGCTAGAGATGATGGCGAGCAGTACTTC CSARDDGEQYF TRBJ2-7 few TRBV20-1 .
TGTGCCAGCAGCTGGGACGGGTACAATGAGCAGTTCTTC CASSWDGYNEQFF TRBJ2-1 . TRBV7-9 .
TGCGCCAGTGGACAGGTTCGAGAGACCCAGTACTTC CASGQVRETQYF TRBJ2-5 few TRBV5-1 TRBD1
TGCAGCGTTGAGAAGGGAACAGGGTCTTGGCGGTACTTC CSVEKGTGSWRYF TRBJ2-7 few TRBV29-1 .
TGTGCCAGCAGCTCTACCAGACTCGCGGGGTTCTTC CASSSTRLAGFF TRBJ2-1 few TRBV7-2 .
TGTGCCAGCAGCACGAGCCCCTACTATGGCTACACCTTC CASSTSPYYGYTF TRBJ1-2 few TRBV7-2 .
TGTGCCAGCAGCTTACGGCAACAGGCGAACACCGGGGAGCTGTTTTTT CASSLRQQANTGELFF TRBJ2-2 few TRBV7-9 .
TGTGCCAGCTGCTTCCTAGCGGGGACCAATGAGCAGTTCTTC CASCFLAGTNEQFF TRBJ2-1 few TRBV6-2/TRBV6-3 TRBD2
TGTGCCAGCAGTGCGGGACAGCAATACTACGAGCAGTACTTC CASSAGQQYYEQYF TRBJ2-7 few TRBV6-5 .
TGTGCCAGCACCAGCTTGGGGAGCATTCAGTACTTC CASTSLGSIQYF TRBJ2-4 . TRBV6-5 .
TGTGCCAGCAGTTTTACAGGGGCGGCGGGAGAGACCCAGTACTTC CASSFTGAAGETQYF TRBJ2-5 few TRBV25-1 TRBD1
TGTGCCAGCAGCCAAGGATCCGGGGGTACGCAGTATTTT CASSQGSGGTQYF TRBJ2-3 . TRBV3-1 .
TGTGCCAGCAGCTTATCGTCGGGGGGTCCCCTGGAGCAGTTCTTC CASSLSSGGPLEQFF TRBJ2-1 . TRBV7-2 TRBD2
TGCGCCAGCGGCCAAGATGTCTCCGGAGGGGCCAACGTCCTGACTTTC CASGQDVSGGANVLTF TRBJ2-6 . TRBV4-3 .
TGCAGTGCTAGCCTACAGGATGGCTACACCTTC CSASLQDGYTF TRBJ1-2 . TRBV20-1 .
TGTGCCAGCAGTGATGGGGGATGGACAGATACGCAGTATTTT CASSDGGWTDTQYF TRBJ2-3 . TRBV9 .
TGTGCCAGCAGCTTAGTCCAGGGGGTTGGGCTGTTTTTT CASSLVQGVGLFF TRBJ2-2 few TRBV11-2 TRBD1
TGTGCCAGCAGCCGGACAGAAACCAATGGCTACACCTTC CASSRTETNGYTF TRBJ1-2 . TRBV3-1 .
TGCGCCAGCAGCCAAGTGGGACAGAACTATGGCTACACCTTC CASSQVGQNYGYTF TRBJ1-2 few TRBV4-1 TRBD1
TGTGCCAGCAGCTTGTTAGCGGGGGGCCAATCTTACGAGCAGTACTTC CASSLLAGGQSYEQYF TRBJ2-7 few TRBV7-2 TRBD2
TGTGCCAGCAGCTCCCAGAATTACGAGCAGTACTTC CASSSQNYEQYF TRBJ2-7 few TRBV7-9 .
TGTGCCATCAGTGAGGGCCCGAGGACCGGCTATGGCTACACCTTC CAISEGPRTGYGYTF TRBJ1-2 . TRBV10-3 .
TGCGCCAGCAGCAAAACTAGCGGGGATCGTCCTACGCAGTATTTT CASSKTSGDRPTQYF TRBJ2-3 . TRBV5-1 TRBD2
TGTGCCAGCAGTTACACCAGGAACACTGAAGCTTTCTTT CASSYTRNTEAFF TRBJ1-1 few TRBV6-6 .